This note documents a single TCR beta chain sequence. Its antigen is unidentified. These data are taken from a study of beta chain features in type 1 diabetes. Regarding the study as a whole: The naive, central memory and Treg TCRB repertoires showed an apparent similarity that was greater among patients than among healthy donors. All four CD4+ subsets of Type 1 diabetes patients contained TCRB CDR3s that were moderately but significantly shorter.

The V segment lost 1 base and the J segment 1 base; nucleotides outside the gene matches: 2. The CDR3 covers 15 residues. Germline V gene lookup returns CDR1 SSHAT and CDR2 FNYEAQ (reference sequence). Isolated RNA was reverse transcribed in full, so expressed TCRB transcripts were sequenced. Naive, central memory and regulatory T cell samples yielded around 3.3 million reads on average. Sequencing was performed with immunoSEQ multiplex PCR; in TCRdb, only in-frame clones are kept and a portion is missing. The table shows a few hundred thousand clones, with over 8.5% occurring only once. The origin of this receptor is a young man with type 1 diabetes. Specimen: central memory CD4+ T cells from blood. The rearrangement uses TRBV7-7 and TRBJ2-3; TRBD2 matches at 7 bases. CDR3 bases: TGTGCCAGCAGCTTAGGCGGGAGTGGCACAGATACGCAGTATTTT. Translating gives CASSLGGSGTDTQYF.